The next 32 T cell receptor beta chains were all read from a single sample in a study of blood T cell repertoires in COVID-19. Sequencing was performed with immunoSEQ multiplex PCR; in TCRdb, only in-frame clones are kept and a portion is missing. Altogether about 160,000 clones are present, 75% to 90% being singletons, with the ten largest covering roughly 2%. The source material was peripheral blood. The receptor source for this set is a man aged 65 to 79 with acute or convalescent COVID-19.

V gene TRBV27 combines with J gene TRBJ2-1; TRBD2 is a possible D gene (7 bases). V shed 3 bases and J shed 1 base, with 19 bases lying between them. The CDR3 is 18 residues long. Germline CDR1 reads MNHEY; CDR2 reads SMNVEV (reference sequence). This chain's CDR3 is CASSFRGRAGQSYNEQFF. The DNA of the CDR3 is TGTGCCAGCAGTTTTAGGGGCCGAGCGGGACAATCCTACAATGAGCAGTTCTTC.

The chain links TRBV27 to TRBJ1-2; 7 positions match TRBD1. The germline V gene has CDR1 MNHEY and CDR2 SMNVEV (reference sequence). V was clipped by 3 bases and J by 3 bases; unmatched bases: 1. The CDR3 has 13 residues. The CDR3: CASSFDRDYGYTF. For the CDR3, the DNA is TGTGCCAGCAGTTTCGACAGGGACTATGGCTACACCTTC.

V gene TRBV6-1 combines with J gene TRBJ2-1; no clear D. V lost 1 base, J lost 7 bases, and 17 bases lay in between. This CDR3 is 16 amino acids long. Germline CDR1 reads MNHNS; CDR2 reads SASEGT. In DNA, the CDR3 is TGTGCCAGCAGTGAAGACCGAGATACGATTAGAAATGAGCAGTTCTTC. This gives the protein CASSEDRDTIRNEQFF.

The chain recombines TRBV5-1 with TRBJ1-1; 7 bases align to TRBD1. The V segment lost 0 bases and the J segment 4 bases; nucleotides outside the gene matches: 6. Germline V gene sequence: CDR1 SGHRS, CDR2 YFSETQ. CDR3 size: 15 residues. CDR3 sequence: CASSLDVGGPTEAFF. CDR3 DNA sequence: TGCGCCAGCAGCTTGGATGTAGGGGGCCCCACTGAAGCTTTCTTT. The complete variable domain, with remaining parts taken from reference TRBV5-1 and TRBJ1-1, reads KAGVTQTPRYLIKTRGQQVTLSCSPISGHRSVSWYQQTPGQGLQFLFEYFSETQRNKGNFPGRFSGRQFSNSRSEMNVSTLELGDSALYLCASSLDVGGPTEAFFGQGTRLTVV.

The chain combines TRBV5-1 with TRBJ2-3, with TRBD2 matching 7 bases. V was pared by 4 bases and J by 0 bases, with 2 bases of the junction left unmatched. Germline lookup yields CDR1 SGHRS and CDR2 YFSETQ. This CDR3 is built from 14 residues. CDR3 amino acids: CASSRDYSTDTQYF. The CDR3 DNA reads TGCGCCAGCAGCCGGGACTATAGCACAGATACGCAGTATTTT.

This chain joins TRBV27 and TRBJ2-7; D gene uncertain. Between the trimmed V and J ends, which lost 2 bases and 2 bases, there was a span of 7 bases. Germline V gene lookup returns CDR1 MNHEY and CDR2 SMNVEV (reference sequence). This CDR3 is built from 13 residues. Here the CDR3 DNA reads TGTGCCAGCAGTTTAAAGCTTACCTACGAGCAGTACTTC. This encodes CASSLKLTYEQYF.

This clone appeared a few times. The rearrangement joins TRBV19 to TRBJ2-1; 10 bases match TRBD2. In germline, CDR1 is LNHDA, CDR2 SQIVND (reference sequence). The J segment lost 9 bases and the V segment lost 3 bases, leaving 8 bases of the junction unmatched. The length of the CDR3 is 15 residues. The CDR3 nucleotides read TGTGCCAGTAGTATTATCCTAGCGGGAGTGGTTGAGCAGTTCTTC. Translating gives CASSIILAGVVEQFF.

This chain connects TRBV6-5 to TRBJ2-3; 7 bases fit TRBD2. The CDR3 runs to 13 residues. With V trimmed by 7 bases and J by 6 bases, 7 bases remained unmatched. CDR1 is MNHEY and CDR2 is SVGAGI in the germline V gene. CDR3 loop: CASTSPGGDTQYF. The CDR3 DNA reads TGTGCCAGCACCTCCCCCGGGGGGGATACGCAGTATTTT.

The J gene is TRBJ1-2, the V gene TRBV28; D is uncertain. There are 17 residues in the CDR3. Germline CDR1 reads MDHEN; CDR2 reads SYDVKM. Trimming removed 7 bases from V and 0 bases from J, with 21 bases in between. The CDR3 is CASTPPGIGSPNYGYTF. DNA of the CDR3: TGTGCCAGCACCCCCCCCGGGATAGGTAGCCCTAACTATGGCTACACCTTC.

The V call is TRBV5-3, the J call TRBJ1-1; D remains unclear. TRBV5-3 is an ORF, and what it does is uncertain. The CDR3 contains 22 residues. The V end was cut by 4 bases, the J end by 0 bases, with 34 bases between. CDR3 region: CARSPRLPPSPPRENMNTEAFF. The CDR3 DNA reads as TGTGCCAGAAGCCCGAGACTCCCCCCGAGCCCGCCGAGGGAAAATATGAACACTGAAGCTTTCTTT.

V usage is TRBV7-9 and J usage is TRBJ1-4; D unresolved. V lost 5 bases to trimming and J lost 7 bases, with 8 bases between them. Germline V gene data show CDR1 as SEHNR and CDR2 as FQNEAQ (reference sequence). CDR3 length: 12 residues. DNA of the CDR3: TGTGCCAGCAGCAACGCGGGTGAAAAACTGTTTTTT. It encodes CASSNAGEKLFF.

A single count supports this clone. The chain has TRBV29-1 and TRBJ1-2; no clear D gene. V shed 4 bases and J shed 0 bases, with 12 bases lying between them. Germline V lookup: CDR1 SQVTM, CDR2 ANQGSEA. The length of the CDR3 is 14 residues. Written as DNA, the CDR3 is TGCAGCGTTGGCGCTCGAGGAACTAACTATGGCTACACCTTC. It specifies CSVGARGTNYGYTF.

The CDR3 is CASSPGGGFHEQYF. In DNA, the CDR3 is TGTGCCAGCAGCCCGGGCGGGGGGTTCCACGAGCAGTACTTC. The chain combines TRBV11-3 with TRBJ2-7, with 8 bases fitting TRBD2. Trimming cost V 5 bases and J 5 bases; bases outside gene matches: 8. CDR1 and CDR2 (germline): SGHNT, YENEEA. The length of the CDR3 is 14 residues.

The chain combines TRBV6-5 with TRBJ2-5; possibly TRBD2 for D (5 bases). Germline values: CDR1 MNHEY, CDR2 SVGAGI. V was trimmed by 7 bases and J by 5 bases, leaving 14 bases between them. The CDR3 has 13 amino acids. As DNA, the CDR3 is TGTGCCAGCAATAGTCGGGAAAGGGAGACCCAGTACTTC. Amino acids: CASNSRERETQYF.

This clone was counted only a few times. The chain links TRBV7-8 to TRBJ1-1, with D unclear. The V gene's germline CDR1 is SGHVS and CDR2 FQNEAQ. V lost 5 bases to trimming and J lost 4 bases, with 11 bases between them. CDR3 length equals 13 residues. The CDR3 DNA reads TGTGCCAGCAGCCAAACTGAGGGCACTGAAGCTTTCTTT. This codes for CASSQTEGTEAFF.

The chain uses TRBV5-4 and TRBJ1-4, with 8 positions matching TRBD1. The CDR3 is 14 residues long. V shed 2 bases, J shed 7 bases, and the junction held 4 bases outside the gene matches. Germline-derived CDR1 and CDR2 are SGHNT and YYREEE (reference sequence). The CDR3: CASSFAGGREKLFF. As DNA, the CDR3 is TGTGCCAGCAGCTTTGCAGGGGGCCGTGAAAAACTGTTTTTT.

This clone has only a few counts. The V gene is TRBV5-8, the J gene TRBJ2-3; 9 bases are a match to TRBD2. Germline V gene sequence: CDR1 SGHTS, CDR2 YDEGEE. The CDR3 totals 19 residues. V gave up 0 bases and J gave up 4 bases; unmatched junction bases: 15. The CDR3 protein is CASSLALAGLLSYADTQYF. The CDR3, as DNA: TGTGCCAGCAGCTTGGCCCTAGCGGGGCTCCTTTCATACGCAGATACGCAGTATTTT.

The chain recombines TRBV5-1 with TRBJ1-2; TRBD1 matches 7 bases. The germline gives CDR1 SGHRS, CDR2 YFSETQ. CDR3 length equals 15 residues. The junction had 6 bases not matched to a gene; V was cut back by 2 bases and J by 2 bases. The CDR3 nucleotides read TGCGCCAGCAGCTTCCGAGAAGGGGGCAACTATGGCTACACCTTC. It translates to CASSFREGGNYGYTF.

V is TRBV5-1 and J is TRBJ2-1; no clear D gene. This CDR3 has 15 residues. Germline CDR1 and CDR2: SGHRS and YFSETQ. The V end was cut by 4 bases, the J end by 11 bases, with 22 bases between. The CDR3 protein is CASSPREAEVAQQFF. CDR3 sequence (DNA): TGCGCCAGCAGCCCTCGTGAAGCCGAGGTTGCGCAGCAGTTCTTC.

On this clone: The junction differs from germline at one of its ends, possibly a read error. The chain joins TRBV7-7 to TRBJ2-7, with 8 bases identical to TRBD1. CDR3 length: 16 residues. Germline-derived CDR1 and CDR2 are SSHAT and FNYEAQ (reference sequence). The CDR3 bases are TGTGCTAGCAGCTTAGCCGCAGGGGGCGCCGCCTACGAGCAGTACTTC. Protein: CASSLAAGGAAYEQYF.

The chain joins TRBV18 to TRBJ1-2; the match to TRBD1 covers 7 bases. The CDR3 sequence is 17 residues long. The V and J ends lost 0 bases and 4 bases, in that order; junction bases with no gene match: 11. Germline values: CDR1 KGHSH, CDR2 LQKENI. The chain's CDR3 is CASSPPISGTVPYGYTF. For the CDR3, the DNA is TGTGCCAGCTCACCACCAATATCCGGGACAGTGCCCTATGGCTACACCTTC.

The rearrangement links TRBV2 to TRBJ2-2; 9 bases align to TRBD1. The V gene's germline CDR1 is SNHLY and CDR2 FYNNEI. V lost 3 bases, J lost 13 bases, and 3 bases stayed unmatched. This CDR3 has 12 amino acids. CDR3 loop: CASSDDRGRLFF. The CDR3 DNA is TGTGCCAGCAGTGACGACAGGGGGAGGCTGTTTTTT. Supplemented by reference TRBV2 and TRBJ2-2, the full variable domain reads EPEVTQTPSHQVTQMGQEVILRCVPISNHLYFYWYRQILGQKVEFLVSFYNNEISEKSEIFDDQFSVERPDGSNFTLKIRSTKLEDSAMYFCASSDDRGRLFFGEGSRLTVL.

The gene calls are TRBV2 and TRBJ2-2, with TRBD1 matching 7 bases. Germline-derived CDR1 and CDR2 are SNHLY and FYNNEI. V lost 6 bases to trimming and J lost 7 bases; unmatched junction nucleotides: 5. The CDR3 totals 13 residues. The DNA for the CDR3 is TGTGCCAGCAGGGAACACAGGGGCGGGGAGCTGTTTTTT. It codes for CASREHRGGELFF.

CDR3 region: CASSYRRPTNEKLFF. The CDR3 DNA reads as TGTGCCAGCAGTTACAGGAGACCAACTAATGAAAAACTGTTTTTT. The chain carries TRBV6-5 and TRBJ1-4; D not resolved. From germline, CDR1 is MNHEY and CDR2 SVGAGI. Trimming shortened V by 2 bases and J by 0 bases, and 7 bases separated the two germline ends. The CDR3 is 15 amino acids.

Here the CDR3 reads CASSYEAGGPDTQYF. The DNA of the CDR3 is TGTGCCAGCAGTTACGAGGCGGGAGGGCCAGATACGCAGTATTTT. The genes are TRBV6-2 or TRBV6-3 and TRBJ2-3; 9 nucleotides align to TRBD2. Losses at the gene ends were 2 bases for V and 4 bases for J; bases not matched to a gene: 4. This CDR3 has 15 amino acids. Germline CDR1 MNHEY, CDR2 SVGEGT.

The gene calls are TRBV24-1 and TRBJ2-1; TRBD1 agrees at 8 bases. The CDR3 is 15 amino acids. Germline V gene data show CDR1 as KGHDR and CDR2 as SFDVKD. The V segment lost 5 bases and the J segment 2 bases; nucleotides outside the gene matches: 4. CDR3 bases: TGTGCCACCAGTGCTCCGGGACAGGCCTACAATGAGCAGTTCTTC. This translates into CATSAPGQAYNEQFF.

The chain combines TRBV3-1 (or the pseudogene TRBV3-2) with TRBJ2-7; 9 positions agree with TRBD2. The CDR3 contains 16 residues. Losses at the gene ends were 5 bases for V and 6 bases for J; bases not matched to a gene: 14. CDR1 and CDR2 from the germline V gene are LGHDT and YNNKEL (reference sequence). CDR3 coding DNA: TGTGCCAGCAGCACCACCGTGAGTAGCGGGAGTGGCGAGCAGTACTTC. Translated, it gives CASSTTVSSGSGEQYF.

The chain combines TRBV5-1 with TRBJ1-4, with TRBD1 identical over 7 bases. CDR1 is SGHRS and CDR2 is YFSETQ in the germline V gene. The CDR3 runs 14 residues. V shed 5 bases and J 11 bases; nucleotides not matched to a gene: 12. CDR3 sequence (DNA): TGCGCCAGCAGGGACACAGGGGCCTTGGGGAAACTGTTTTTT. The encoded protein is CASRDTGALGKLFF.

The gene calls are TRBV28 and TRBJ1-2; D call uncertain. Per the germline V gene, CDR1 is MDHEN and CDR2 is SYDVKM. V gave up 8 bases and J gave up 5 bases, with 9 bases separating them. The CDR3 runs 11 residues. Written as DNA, the CDR3 is TGTGCCAGCGCGACTACTTATGGCTACACCTTC. It translates to CASATTYGYTF.

This clone has more than one count but fewer than ten. This chain links TRBV5-1 with TRBJ1-2, with D perhaps TRBD1 (5 bases). Looked up from germline, CDR1 is SGHRS and CDR2 is YFSETQ. The CDR3 contains 15 residues. Trimming removed 6 bases at V and 4 bases at J, with 19 bases between. The CDR3 sequence: CASKTLGGTGYGYTF. CDR3 nucleotides: TGCGCCAGCAAGACCCTCGGGGGAACGGGCTATGGCTACACCTTC.

This chain joins TRBV30 and TRBJ2-2; D gene uncertain. CDR3 length: 13 residues. V was clipped by 4 bases and J by 6 bases, with 12 bases between them. Germline lookup yields CDR1 GTSNPN and CDR2 SVGIG (reference sequence). CDR3 residues: CAWTREAPGELFF. The CDR3 region has the DNA TGTGCCTGGACCAGAGAGGCGCCCGGGGAGCTGTTTTTT.

V gene TRBV20-1 combines with J gene TRBJ1-5, with D unclear. V gave up 3 bases and J gave up 11 bases, with 14 bases separating them. Germline V lookup: CDR1 DFQATT, CDR2 SNEGSKA (reference sequence). The CDR3 sequence is 12 residues long. CDR3 coding DNA: TGCAGTGCTAGTGAGGCGGCGGATTCCCAGCATTTT. Protein product: CSASEAADSQHF.